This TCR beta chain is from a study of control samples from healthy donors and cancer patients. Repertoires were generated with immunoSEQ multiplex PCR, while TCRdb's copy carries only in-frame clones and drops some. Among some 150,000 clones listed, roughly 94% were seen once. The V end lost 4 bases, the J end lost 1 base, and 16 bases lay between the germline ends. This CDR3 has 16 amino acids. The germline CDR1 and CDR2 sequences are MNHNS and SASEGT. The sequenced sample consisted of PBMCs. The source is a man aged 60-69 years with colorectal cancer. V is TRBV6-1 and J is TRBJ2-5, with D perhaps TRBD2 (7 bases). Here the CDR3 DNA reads TGTGCCAGCAGTGCCGATTTACGGGGGGCCCAAGAGACCCAGTACTTC. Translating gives CASSADLRGAQETQYF.